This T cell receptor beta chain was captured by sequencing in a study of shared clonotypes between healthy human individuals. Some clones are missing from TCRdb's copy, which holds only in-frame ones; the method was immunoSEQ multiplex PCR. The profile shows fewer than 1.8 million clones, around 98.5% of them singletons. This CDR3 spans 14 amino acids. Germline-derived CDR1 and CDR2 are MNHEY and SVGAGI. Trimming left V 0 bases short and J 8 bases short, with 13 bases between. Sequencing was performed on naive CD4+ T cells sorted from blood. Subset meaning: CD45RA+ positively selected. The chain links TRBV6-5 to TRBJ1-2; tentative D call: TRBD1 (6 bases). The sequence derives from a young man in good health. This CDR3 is CASSYSWGAGGYTF. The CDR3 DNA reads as TGTGCCAGCAGTTACTCGTGGGGGGCAGGCGGCTACACCTTC.